This is a list of T cell receptor beta chains from one sample in a study of T cell responses to AZD1222 COVID-19 vaccine. Libraries were prepared by immunoSEQ multiplex PCR; TCRdb keeps only in-frame clonotypes and omits some of them. Here the sample spans some 170,000 clones, roughly 93% being singletons. The material sequenced was peripheral blood, taken 28 days after the second dose of the MenACWY control vaccine. These receptors originate from an adult who received the MenACWY meningococcal vaccine as a control. The CDR3 runs from the conserved cysteine through the conserved F or W. D genes are given only for firm matches. Clone size, where shown, is once, few, many, or a class for clones that have expanded.

cdr3_aa,cdr3_nt,clone_size,d_call,v_call,cdr3_length,j_call
CASSSSNLPGELFF,TGTGCCAGCAGCTCGAGTAATTTACCCGGGGAGCTGTTTTTT,-,-,TRBV7-2,14,TRBJ2-2
CASSLDHLSYNEQFF,TGTGCTAGCAGCTTAGACCATCTCTCCTACAATGAGCAGTTCTTC,-,-,TRBV7-7,15,TRBJ2-1
CASSVGGRVTDTQYF,TGTGCCAGCAGCGTAGGGGGCAGGGTCACAGATACGCAGTATTTT,once,-,TRBV9,15,TRBJ2-3
CASSETSGTYNEQFF,TGTGCCAGCAGCGAGACTAGCGGAACTTACAATGAGCAGTTCTTC,-,TRBD2,TRBV9,15,TRBJ2-1
CASSRGRASGYEQYF,TGTGCCAGCAGCCGTGGACGGGCTTCTGGATACGAGCAGTACTTC,-,-,TRBV7-6,15,TRBJ2-7
CASSDPTSIQETQYF,TGTGCCAGCAGTGACCCGACTAGTATTCAAGAGACCCAGTACTTC,-,-,TRBV6-1,15,TRBJ2-5
CAISPGGGNQPQHF,TGTGCCATCAGCCCGGGGGGGGGCAATCAGCCCCAGCATTTT,-,-,TRBV10-3,14,TRBJ1-5
CASRGGLTEAFF,TGTGCCAGCAGGGGGGGTTTGACTGAAGCTTTCTTT,-,-,TRBV5-6,12,TRBJ1-1
CAWRAGPGPVYGYTF,TGTGCCTGGAGGGCTGGACCAGGGCCGGTCTATGGCTACACCTTC,-,-,TRBV30,15,TRBJ1-2
CASSRIRGEGYEQYF,TGTGCCAGCAGCCGGATCAGGGGAGAAGGCTACGAGCAGTACTTC,-,-,TRBV27,15,TRBJ2-7
CASSAWGTINEKLFF,TGTGCCAGCAGCGCGTGGGGAACGATTAATGAAAAACTGTTTTTT,once,-,TRBV9,15,TRBJ1-4
CASTRTGGLTEAFF,TGTGCCAGCACCAGGACAGGGGGCTTGACTGAAGCTTTCTTT,-,TRBD1,TRBV2,14,TRBJ1-1
CASSSVGGGTDTQYF,TGTGCCAGCAGCTCCGTTGGGGGGGGAACAGATACGCAGTATTTT,-,TRBD2,TRBV7-6,15,TRBJ2-3
CASSLGPSSYNEQFF,TGTGCCAGCAGCTTAGGTCCTAGCTCCTACAATGAGCAGTTCTTC,once,-,TRBV7-2,15,TRBJ2-1
CASSPGATNEKLFF,TGTGCCAGCAGCCCGGGGGCCACTAATGAAAAACTGTTTTTT,-,-,TRBV7-2,14,TRBJ1-4
CASSLRRSGHSQGETQYF,TGTGCCAGCAGCTTAAGACGCTCGGGACACTCACAGGGAGAGACCCAGTACTTC,-,-,TRBV5-4,18,TRBJ2-5
CASSYRRDLGNTIYF,TGTGCCAGCAGTTACCGGCGGGACCTGGGAAACACCATATATTTT,-,-,TRBV6-2/TRBV6-3,15,TRBJ1-3
CASSELAGAFYNSPLHF,TGTGCCAGCAGTGAACTCGCGGGGGCCTTCTATAATTCACCCCTCCACTTT,-,-,TRBV2,17,TRBJ1-6
CSASLGEGYTF,TGCAGTGCTAGTTTGGGCGAGGGCTACACCTTC,-,-,TRBV20-1,11,TRBJ1-2
CASSLEVELAGGLLDTQYF,TGCGCCAGCAGCTTGGAGGTGGAGCTGGCGGGGGGGCTCTTAGATACGCAGTATTTT,-,TRBD2,TRBV5-1,19,TRBJ2-3
CASSPLVGGNTDTQYF,TGTGCCAGCAGCCCCTTAGTGGGGGGAAACACAGATACGCAGTATTTT,-,-,TRBV5-5,16,TRBJ2-3
CASSPPGTTNTGELFF,TGTGCCAGCTCCCCCCCGGGGACTACGAACACCGGGGAGCTGTTTTTT,-,TRBD2,TRBV6-6,16,TRBJ2-2
CASTPARGDNSPLHF,TGTGCCAGTACCCCGGCCAGGGGAGATAATTCACCCCTCCACTTT,-,-,TRBV19,15,TRBJ1-6
CASSLGPTMGGNTIYF,TGTGCCAGCAGCTTGGGGCCTACCATGGGGGGAAACACCATATATTTT,-,-,TRBV5-6,16,TRBJ1-3
CASSLSTAAQYSPLHF,TGTGCCAGCAGCTTATCTACAGCTGCCCAATATTCACCCCTCCACTTT,-,-,TRBV7-2,16,TRBJ1-6
CASRPGLSSSRAFF,TGTGCCAGCAGGCCAGGACTGTCTAGTTCGCGAGCTTTCTTT,-,-,TRBV27,14,TRBJ1-1
CASSQVLPLHF,TGTGCCAGCAGCCAAGTTTTGCCCCTCCACTTT,-,-,TRBV14,11,TRBJ1-6
CASRRGGSYEQYF,TGTGCCAGCAGACGGGGGGGCTCCTACGAGCAGTACTTC,-,TRBD2,TRBV6-5,13,TRBJ2-7
CASSIDRTSGDTQYF,TGTGCCAGTAGTATAGATAGGACTAGCGGGGATACGCAGTATTTT,-,TRBD2,TRBV19,15,TRBJ2-3
CASSIARGNYGYTF,TGTGCCAGTAGTATAGCACGGGGGAACTATGGCTACACCTTC,-,-,TRBV19,14,TRBJ1-2
CASSDLRETQYF,TGTGCCAGCAGTGATTTGCGAGAGACCCAGTACTTC,-,-,TRBV6-1,12,TRBJ2-5
CASTGDFPTQHF,TGTGCCAGCACCGGGGACTTTCCGACCCAGCATTTT,-,-,TRBV12-3/TRBV12-4,12,TRBJ1-5
CASRKAAAYSNQPQHF,TGTGCCAGCAGGAAAGCAGCCGCCTATAGCAATCAGCCCCAGCATTTT,-,-,TRBV28,16,TRBJ1-5
CASSLSGTGGHEQYF,TGTGCCAGCAGCCTTTCCGGGACAGGGGGCCACGAGCAGTACTTC,-,TRBD1,TRBV7-6,15,TRBJ2-7
CASGLTGANTEAFF,TGTGCTAGTGGTTTGACCGGGGCGAACACTGAAGCTTTCTTT,-,-,TRBV12-5,14,TRBJ1-1
CASSEEHNTDTQYF,TGTGCCAGCAGTGAAGAGCACAACACAGATACGCAGTATTTT,-,-,TRBV6-1,14,TRBJ2-3
CASSRWERGRDTEAFF,TGTGCCAGCTCACGGTGGGAGCGGGGAAGGGACACTGAAGCTTTCTTT,-,-,TRBV18,16,TRBJ1-1
CASSPPAADEQFF,TGTGCCAGCTCACCACCGGCAGCCGATGAGCAGTTCTTC,-,-,TRBV18,13,TRBJ2-1
CASSDRGRGNTIYF,TGCGCCAGCAGTGACAGGGGGCGAGGAAACACCATATATTTT,-,TRBD1,TRBV10-2,14,TRBJ1-3
CSVERNGRGGYTF,TGCAGCGTTGAAAGGAATGGAAGGGGTGGCTACACCTTC,-,-,TRBV29-1,13,TRBJ1-2
CASSQSDTQNEKLFF,TGTGCCAGCAGCCAAAGTGACACACAGAATGAAAAACTGTTTTTT,-,-,TRBV3-1/TRBV3-2,15,TRBJ1-4
CASSPGYAGVSGEAFF,TGTGCCAGCAGCCCAGGTTATGCTGGGGTGTCTGGGGAAGCTTTCTTT,-,-,TRBV3-1/TRBV3-2,16,TRBJ1-1
CATFGTAHYNSPLHF,TGTGCCACCTTCGGGACGGCCCACTATAATTCACCCCTCCACTTT,-,-,TRBV28,15,TRBJ1-6
CASSLDRGTGYTF,TGTGCCAGCAGCTTGGACAGGGGTACCGGCTACACCTTC,-,TRBD1,TRBV7-2,13,TRBJ1-2
CASQTRQTQPQHF,TGTGCCAGCCAGACCAGACAGACTCAGCCCCAGCATTTT,-,-,TRBV12-3/TRBV12-4,13,TRBJ1-5
CATGAYNEQFF,TGTGCCACGGGGGCTTACAATGAGCAGTTCTTC,-,-,TRBV6-4,11,TRBJ2-1
CASSLRAVNYGYTF,TGTGCCAGCAGTTTGAGGGCCGTTAACTATGGCTACACCTTC,-,-,TRBV28,14,TRBJ1-2
CASSLPGQGNEKLFF,TGCGCCAGCAGCCTCCCGGGACAGGGCAATGAAAAACTGTTTTTT,-,TRBD1,TRBV4-1,15,TRBJ1-4
CASGGQFNQPQHF,TGTGCTAGTGGGGGACAGTTCAATCAGCCCCAGCATTTT,-,TRBD1,TRBV12-5,13,TRBJ1-5